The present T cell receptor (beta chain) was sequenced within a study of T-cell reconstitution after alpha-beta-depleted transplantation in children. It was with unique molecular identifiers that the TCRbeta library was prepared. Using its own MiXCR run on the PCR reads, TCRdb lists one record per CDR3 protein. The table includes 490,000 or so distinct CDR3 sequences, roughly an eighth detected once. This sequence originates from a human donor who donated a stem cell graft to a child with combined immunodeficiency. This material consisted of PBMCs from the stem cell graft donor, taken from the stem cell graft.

The CDR3 region has the DNA TGTGCCAGCAGCTTAACGCAGGGCGCAACCTACAATGAGCAGTTCTTC. This codes for CASSLTQGATYNEQFF. J is TRBJ2-1 and V is TRBV7-2; TRBD1 is a possible D gene (5 bases). Trimming took 2 bases from V and 2 from J, leaving 13 bases between them. This CDR3 region has 16 residues. Germline values: CDR1 SGHTA, CDR2 FQGNSA.